This paragraph covers one T cell receptor beta chain sequence. Its cognate antigen is unknown. This CDR3 comprises 15 residues. V lost 4 bases and J 3 bases, leaving 17 bases between the germline ends. Germline assignment: CDR1 SGHRS and CDR2 YFSETQ. CTLA-4 blockade using ipilimumab, together with focal radiation, was received by patients with chemo-refractory metastatic non-small-cell lung cancer. The repertoire was sequenced with immunoSEQ multiplex PCR; TCRdb's copy has only in-frame clones and lacks some. This repertoire shows 80,000 to 95,000 clones, approximately 80% found once; its top ten account for more than 20%. These data originate in a study of radiotherapy plus CTLA-4 blockade in lung cancer. Looking at the study overall: Objective response rate was around 20%; disease control rate, approximately 33%.

Study observations and caveats: Clones derived from tumor TCRs expanded in blood after radiotherapy plus ipilimumab.

The origin of this receptor is a human donor with non-small cell lung cancer that progressed on radiotherapy plus ipilimumab. The chain joins TRBV5-1 to TRBJ2-7; TRBD2 is a possible D gene (5 bases). Specimen: peripheral blood, collected from a patient treated with radiotherapy plus ipilimumab. CDR3 in DNA: TGCGCCAGCAGCCCTAGGGCGGTGGGAGACTACGAGCAGTACGTC. Translated: CASSPRAVGDYEQYV.